The clone carrying this TCR beta chain was seen a handful of times. Its antigen is not identified. The record originates from a study of early T cells in non-severe SARS-CoV-2 infection. Study background: Sequencing of bulk RNA from unsorted whole blood was done, without chain pairing. Study results and limitations: Anti-spike CD8 specificities were favored by VDJdb matching, whose results missed private and CD4 specificities.

One entry per CDR3 protein results from TCRdb running MiXCR on the 5' RACE reads. Of tens of thousands of distinct CDR3 sequences listed, less than 15% were seen once; the top ten hold roughly 4.3%. Per the germline V gene, CDR1 is SGHRS and CDR2 is YFSETQ. This CDR3 contains 14 residues. V lost 4 bases to trimming and J lost 2 bases, with 12 bases between them. The chain carries TRBV5-1 and TRBJ1-2; D is possibly TRBD1 (6 bases). This sequence was found in an adult who was a healthcare worker with PCR-confirmed SARS-CoV-2 infection or an uninfected control (not recorded which). Specimen: whole blood, collected at baseline. This chain's CDR3 is CASSTDGQNYGYTF. The CDR3 nucleotides are TGCGCCAGCAGCACCGATGGACAGAACTATGGCTACACCTTC.